This T cell receptor (beta chain) was captured by sequencing in a study of shared clonotypes between healthy human individuals. Whole-study results and caveats: Few donors limited the genetic and exposure-history diversity represented.

Germline CDR1 reads LNHDA; CDR2 reads SQIVND (reference sequence). V was cut by 2 bases and J by 0 bases, with 17 bases left in between. The CDR3 is made up of 18 amino acids. To note about this clone: Its antigen is not known.

Every one of the donors was a Caucasian adult that lived in Nashville, Tennessee. Deep-level settings were used for running the assay. Unsorted PBMC replicate PCRs used about 290 ng DNA, around 29,000 T cell genomes. Measured with immunoSEQ multiplex PCR; TCRdb has only the in-frame clones, and not every one. The table records 400,000 to 600,000 clones, about 79% of them present only once. This rearrangement joins TRBV19 to TRBJ2-1; D may be TRBD2 (6 bases). This sequence was found in a woman aged 35 to 49 in good health. Some clones in this sample may be carry-over from other donors' samples. The material sequenced was PBMCs. The CDR3 here is CASSIRPSGLSSYNEQFF. CDR3 bases: TGTGCCAGTAGTATACGTCCCAGCGGGCTGAGCTCCTACAATGAGCAGTTCTTC.